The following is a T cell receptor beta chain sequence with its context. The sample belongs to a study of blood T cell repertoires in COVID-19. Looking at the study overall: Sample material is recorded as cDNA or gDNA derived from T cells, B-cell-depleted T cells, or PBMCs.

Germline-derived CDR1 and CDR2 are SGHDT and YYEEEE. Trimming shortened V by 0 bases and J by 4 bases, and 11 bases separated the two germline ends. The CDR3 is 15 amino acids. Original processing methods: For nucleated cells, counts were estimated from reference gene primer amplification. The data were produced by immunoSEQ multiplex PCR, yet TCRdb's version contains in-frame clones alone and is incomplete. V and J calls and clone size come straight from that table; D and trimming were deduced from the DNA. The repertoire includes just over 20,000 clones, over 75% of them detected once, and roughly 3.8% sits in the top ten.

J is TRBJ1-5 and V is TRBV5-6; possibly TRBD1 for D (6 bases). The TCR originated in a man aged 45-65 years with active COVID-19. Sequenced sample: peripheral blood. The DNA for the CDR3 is TGTGCCAGCAGCTTGGGGGGGCGAGGGAATCAGCCCCAGCATTTT. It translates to CASSLGGRGNQPQHF.